This TCR beta chain was identified in a study of read filtering for tumor transcriptome and immune sequencing (dated by TCRdb to 2018 to 2021). Context from the whole study: The cohort had around 16 male and roughly 14 female patients with a mean age of around 66 years, ranging from roughly 45 to 85. Under revised international staging, roughly 8 patients fell into R-ISS I, 15 or so into R-ISS II and roughly 7 into R-ISS III. After DNase treatment, whole-transcriptome libraries were prepared with the TruSeq RNA Access Library Prep Kit. Per sample, about 3.5 to 10.27 million TCR-region mapped reads were obtained with IR-seq, compared with only 85 to 1273 with RNA-seq. TCR repertoires obtained by targeted immune repertoire sequencing and by bulk whole-transcriptome sequencing performed on the same bone marrow samples were compared. One of the main goals was to work out a read-filtering strategy for immune repertoire data, in particular whether clonotypes backed by only a single read should be removed. General study outcomes and caveats: Single-read clonotypes made up about 82% of clonotypes but only around 4% of total reads in IR-seq, compared with roughly 70% of clonotypes and roughly 49% of reads in RNA-seq. The correlation between IR-seq and RNA-seq shared clonotype proportions rose when single-read clonotypes were removed. The sorted CD138-negative fraction was not purified T cells but a mixed bone marrow immune population. IR-seq captured clonotypes at much higher depth and more reliably than RNA-seq, and smaller IR-seq throughput sufficed to identify most shared clonotypes.

This clonotype was seen at least ten times. The target of this receptor is not known. Base quality data are lacking; no much larger clone is found one base away. Starting from 400 ng RNA, TCR libraries were constructed with the Immunoverse kit using molecular barcoded adaptors that cover the alpha/delta and beta/gamma chains. TCR library preparation used the same RNA that was used for transcriptome sequencing. Sequencing of the TCR libraries was done on an Illumina HiSeq 4000 with 2 x 150 cycles. The study's processing was this. Using MiXCR, which included quality filtering and error correction, TCR reads were aligned to human V, D, J and C references and then assembled into CDR3 clonotypes. The tcR package in R was used to analyze clonotype counts and gene usage diversity. Raw mapping reads were checked after the RNA-seq reads had been mapped by STAR aligner version 2.5.3a onto the human GRCh37 genome. To test how sequencing depth affects detected clonotypes, IR-seq fastq files were randomly downsampled with Seqtk 1.3. TCRdb passed the public sequencing reads through fastp at Q25 and MiXCR, retaining productive beta sequences. Each CDR3 protein gets just one entry, which takes the most common genes and DNA from the rows behind it. The V and J calls reflect TCRdb's pipeline rather than the authors' work. This sample holds roughly 5,800 distinct CDR3 sequences; about a quarter were observed only once. Together, the top ten hold around 48% of the sample.

Bone marrow was sampled from every patient at the time of active disease. Isolation of bone marrow mononuclear cells was performed by Ficoll-Hypaque density gradient centrifugation. Myeloma plasma cells were removed and CD138-negative cells were collected by negative selection after labeling with CD138 magnetic microbeads on a MACS separator. Flow cytometry on an Attune NxT with CD138 antibodies was used to check the purity of the isolated cells. Total RNA was extracted using TRIzol reagent and was quantified on a NanoDrop spectrophotometer. Paired RNA-seq and IR-seq were performed on each patient's CD138-negative bone marrow sample. The junction shows trimming of 10 bases on V and 5 bases on J, plus 16 bases between the germline ends. The CDR3 spans 13 residues, from the cysteine through the phenylalanine. Just the 39-base CDR3 DNA is kept, in frame starting at base 1. CDR1 SNHLY and CDR2 FYNNEI were looked up in the germline V gene.

Material for sequencing was a population of CD138-negative cells sorted from bone marrow. The cell subset or site tag for this specimen amounts to: bone marrow mononuclear cells depleted of CD138+ plasma/myeloma cells by negative magnetic selection. The chain is made from TRBV2 and TRBJ2-3; the D gene assignment is perhaps TRBD1 or TRBD2, with each matching 7 bases. This TCR came from a donor at least 40 years old with multiple myeloma. The CDR3: CATGGALRDTQYF. The DNA reads as follows: TGTGCCACAGGGGGGGCTCTTAGAGATACGCAGTATTTT.